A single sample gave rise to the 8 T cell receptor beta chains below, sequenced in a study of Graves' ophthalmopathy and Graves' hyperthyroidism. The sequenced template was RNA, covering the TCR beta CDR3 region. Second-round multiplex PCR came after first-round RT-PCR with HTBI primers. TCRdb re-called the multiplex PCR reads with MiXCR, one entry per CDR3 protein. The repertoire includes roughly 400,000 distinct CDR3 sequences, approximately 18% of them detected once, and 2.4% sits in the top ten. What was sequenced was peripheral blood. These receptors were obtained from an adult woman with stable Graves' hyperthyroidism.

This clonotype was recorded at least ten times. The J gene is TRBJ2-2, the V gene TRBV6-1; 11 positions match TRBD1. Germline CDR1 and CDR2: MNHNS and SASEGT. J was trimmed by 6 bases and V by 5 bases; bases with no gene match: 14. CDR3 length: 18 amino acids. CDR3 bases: TGTGCCAGCAGTCAACCCGTTACCGGGACAGGGGGGTCCGGGGAGCTGTTTTTT. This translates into CASSQPVTGTGGSGELFF.

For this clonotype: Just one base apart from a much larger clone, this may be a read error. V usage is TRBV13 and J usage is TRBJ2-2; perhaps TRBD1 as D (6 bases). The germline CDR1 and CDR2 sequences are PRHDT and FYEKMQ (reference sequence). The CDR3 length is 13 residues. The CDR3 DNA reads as TGTGCCAGCAGCCAACAGGGTCCCGGGGAGCTGTCTTTT. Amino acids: CASSQQGPGELSF. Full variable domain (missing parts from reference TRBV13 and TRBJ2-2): AAGVIQSPRHLIKEKRETATLKCYPIPRHDTVYWYQQGPGQDPQFLISFYEKMQSDKGSIPDRFSAQQFSDYHSELNMSSLELGDSALYFCASSQQGPGELSFGEGSRLTVL.

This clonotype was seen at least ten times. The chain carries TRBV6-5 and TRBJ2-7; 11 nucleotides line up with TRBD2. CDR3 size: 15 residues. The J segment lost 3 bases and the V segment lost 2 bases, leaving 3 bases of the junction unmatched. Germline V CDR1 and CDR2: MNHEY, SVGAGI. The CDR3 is CASSYGLAGNYEQYF. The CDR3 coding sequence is TGTGCCAGCAGTTACGGACTAGCGGGTAACTACGAGCAGTACTTC.

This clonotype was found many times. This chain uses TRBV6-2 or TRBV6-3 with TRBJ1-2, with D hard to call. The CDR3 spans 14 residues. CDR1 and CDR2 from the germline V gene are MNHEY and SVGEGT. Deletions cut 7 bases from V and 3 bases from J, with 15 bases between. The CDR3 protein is CASTELGRDYGYTF. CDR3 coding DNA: TGTGCCAGCACTGAACTTGGTAGAGACTATGGCTACACCTTC.

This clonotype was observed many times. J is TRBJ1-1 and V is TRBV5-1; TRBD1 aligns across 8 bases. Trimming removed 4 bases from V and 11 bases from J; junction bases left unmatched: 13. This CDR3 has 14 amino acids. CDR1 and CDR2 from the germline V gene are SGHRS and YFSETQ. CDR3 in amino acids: CASSPRTGLREAFF. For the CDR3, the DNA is TGCGCCAGCAGCCCCCGGACAGGGCTACGGGAGGCTTTCTTT.

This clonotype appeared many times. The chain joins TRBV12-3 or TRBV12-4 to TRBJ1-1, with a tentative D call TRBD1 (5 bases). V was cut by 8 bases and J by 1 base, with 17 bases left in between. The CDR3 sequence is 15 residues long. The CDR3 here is CASQRSWTPNTEAFF. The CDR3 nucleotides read TGTGCCAGCCAACGATCATGGACACCGAACACTGAAGCTTTCTTT.

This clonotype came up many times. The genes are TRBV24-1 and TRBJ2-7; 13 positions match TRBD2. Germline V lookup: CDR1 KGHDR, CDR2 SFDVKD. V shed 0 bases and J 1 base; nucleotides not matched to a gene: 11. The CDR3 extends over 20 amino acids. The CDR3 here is CATSDLHSTSGRPTSYEQYF. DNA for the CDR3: TGTGCCACCAGTGATTTGCACTCGACTAGCGGGAGGCCGACTTCCTACGAGCAGTACTTC.

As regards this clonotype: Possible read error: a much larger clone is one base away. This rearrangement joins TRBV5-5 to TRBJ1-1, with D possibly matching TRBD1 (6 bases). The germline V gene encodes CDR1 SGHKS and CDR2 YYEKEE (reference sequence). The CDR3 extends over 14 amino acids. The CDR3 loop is CASSFPTGLSEACF. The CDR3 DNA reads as TGTGCCAGCAGCTTCCCTACAGGGCTCTCTGAAGCTTGCTTT.